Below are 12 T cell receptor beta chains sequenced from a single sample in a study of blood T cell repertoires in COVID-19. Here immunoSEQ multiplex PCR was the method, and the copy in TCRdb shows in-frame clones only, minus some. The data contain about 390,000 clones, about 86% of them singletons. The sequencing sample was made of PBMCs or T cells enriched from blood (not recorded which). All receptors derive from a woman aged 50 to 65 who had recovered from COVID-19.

The CDR3 nucleotides are TGTGCCAGCAGCCAAGGGAGGATGAATCAGCCCCAGCATTTT. Translating gives CASSQGRMNQPQHF. The chain recombines TRBV3-1 (or the pseudogene TRBV3-2) with TRBJ1-5; no definite D call. This CDR3 has 14 amino acids. V shed 1 base and J shed 4 bases, with 8 bases lying between them. Germline values: CDR1 LGHDT, CDR2 YNNKEL (reference sequence).

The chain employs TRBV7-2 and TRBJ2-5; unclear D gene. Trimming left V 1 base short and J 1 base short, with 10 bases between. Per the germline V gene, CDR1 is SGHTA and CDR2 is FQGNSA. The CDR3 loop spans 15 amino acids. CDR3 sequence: CASSLERSFQETQYF. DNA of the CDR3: TGTGCCAGCAGCTTAGAGCGCAGCTTCCAAGAGACCCAGTACTTC.

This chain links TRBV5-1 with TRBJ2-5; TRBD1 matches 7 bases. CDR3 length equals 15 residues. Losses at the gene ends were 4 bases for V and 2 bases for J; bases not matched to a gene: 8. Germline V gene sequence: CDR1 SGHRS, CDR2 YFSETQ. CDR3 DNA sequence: TGCGCCAGCAGCATCTCGGGACAGTTTCAAGAGACCCAGTACTTC. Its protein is CASSISGQFQETQYF.

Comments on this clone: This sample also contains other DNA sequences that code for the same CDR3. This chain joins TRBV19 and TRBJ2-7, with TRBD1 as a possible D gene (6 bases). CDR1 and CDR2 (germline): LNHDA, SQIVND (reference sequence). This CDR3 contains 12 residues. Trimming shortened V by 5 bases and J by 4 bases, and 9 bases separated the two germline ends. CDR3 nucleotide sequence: TGTGCCAGTAGTCCCCAGGGGTACGAGCAGTACTTC. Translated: CASSPQGYEQYF.

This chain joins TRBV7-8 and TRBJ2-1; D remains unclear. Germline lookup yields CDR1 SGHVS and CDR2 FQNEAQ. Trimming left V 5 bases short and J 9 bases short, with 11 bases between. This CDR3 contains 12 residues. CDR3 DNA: TGTGCCAGCAGCCTGATTATGAGTGAGCAGTTCTTC. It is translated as CASSLIMSEQFF.

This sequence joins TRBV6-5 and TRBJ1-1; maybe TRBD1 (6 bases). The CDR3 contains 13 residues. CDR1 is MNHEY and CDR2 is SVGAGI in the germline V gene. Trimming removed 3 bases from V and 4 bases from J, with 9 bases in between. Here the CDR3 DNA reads TGTGCCAGCAGTTATGTACAGGGCACTGAAGCTTTCTTT. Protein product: CASSYVQGTEAFF.

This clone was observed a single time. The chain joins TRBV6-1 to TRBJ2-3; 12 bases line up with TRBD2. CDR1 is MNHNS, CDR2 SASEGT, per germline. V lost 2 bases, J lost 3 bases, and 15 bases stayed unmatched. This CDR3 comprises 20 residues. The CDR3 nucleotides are TGTGCCAGCAGTGAAAAGGGGCCTAGCGGGGGGGCAGTAGAAACAGATACGCAGTATTTT. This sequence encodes CASSEKGPSGGAVETDTQYF.

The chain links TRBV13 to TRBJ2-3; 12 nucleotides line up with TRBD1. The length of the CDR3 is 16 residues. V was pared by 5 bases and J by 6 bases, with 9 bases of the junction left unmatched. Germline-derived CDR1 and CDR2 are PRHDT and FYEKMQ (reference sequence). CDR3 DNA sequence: TGTGCCAGCAGCACTCGGGACAGGGGGCAGGATGATACGCAGTATTTT. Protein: CASSTRDRGQDDTQYF.

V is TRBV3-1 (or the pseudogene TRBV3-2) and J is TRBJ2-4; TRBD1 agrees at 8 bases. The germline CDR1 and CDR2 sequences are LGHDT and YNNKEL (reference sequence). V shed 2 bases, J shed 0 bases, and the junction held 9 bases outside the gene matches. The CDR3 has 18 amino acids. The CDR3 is CASSQRRDRFIAKNIQYF. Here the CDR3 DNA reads TGTGCCAGCAGCCAACGGCGGGACAGGTTTATAGCCAAAAACATTCAGTACTTC.

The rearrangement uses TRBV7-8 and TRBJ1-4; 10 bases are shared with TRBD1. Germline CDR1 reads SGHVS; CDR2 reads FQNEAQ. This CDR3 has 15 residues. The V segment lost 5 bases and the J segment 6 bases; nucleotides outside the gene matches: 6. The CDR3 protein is CASSLRQGAHEKLFF. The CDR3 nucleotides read TGTGCCAGCAGCCTGAGACAGGGGGCGCATGAAAAACTGTTTTTT. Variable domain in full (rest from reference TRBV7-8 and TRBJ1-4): GAGVSQSPRYKVAKRGQDVALRCDPISGHVSLFWYQQALGQGPEFLTYFQNEAQLDKSGLPSDRFFAERPEGSVSTLKIQRTQQEDSAVYLCASSLRQGAHEKLFFGSGTQLSVL.

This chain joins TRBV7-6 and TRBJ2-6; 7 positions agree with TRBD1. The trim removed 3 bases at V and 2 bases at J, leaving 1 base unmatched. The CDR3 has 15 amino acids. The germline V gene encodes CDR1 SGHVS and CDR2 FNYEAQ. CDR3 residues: CASSLTGTGANVLTF. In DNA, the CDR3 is TGTGCCAGCAGCTTGACAGGGACTGGGGCCAACGTCCTGACTTTC.

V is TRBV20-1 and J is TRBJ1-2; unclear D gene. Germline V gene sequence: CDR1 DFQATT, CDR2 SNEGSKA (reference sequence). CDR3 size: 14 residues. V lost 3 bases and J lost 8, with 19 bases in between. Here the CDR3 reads CSASLVDRSVGYTF. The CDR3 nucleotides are TGCAGTGCTAGTCTGGTTGATCGTAGCGTCGGCTACACCTTC.